This TCR beta chain was recorded in a study of CD8+CD57+ T cells in acquired aplastic anemia. This CDR3 has 17 residues. Germline V CDR1 and CDR2: SEHNR, FQNEAQ (reference sequence). The V end was cut by 1 base, the J end by 5 bases, with 21 bases between. The authors sequenced patients whose flow cytometry had shown CD8+CD57+ cell expansion. Using genomic DNA as the template, TCR beta VDJ and CDR3 profiling was carried out. In TCRdb, the reads were re-called with MiXCR into one record per CDR3 protein. The table records over 250,000 distinct CDR3 sequences, 56% of them present only once. The TCR was taken from a human donor with aplastic anemia. The chain employs TRBV7-9 and TRBJ2-7, with D perhaps matching TRBD1 or TRBD2 (5 bases each). Sequencing was done on a sample of sorted CD4+, CD8+, or CD8+CD57+ T cells (not recorded which) from PBMCs. CDR3 sequence (DNA): TGTGCCAGCAGCTTAGAATCCACCTGGGGACCGAACGACGAGCAGTACTTC. It yields the protein CASSLESTWGPNDEQYF.